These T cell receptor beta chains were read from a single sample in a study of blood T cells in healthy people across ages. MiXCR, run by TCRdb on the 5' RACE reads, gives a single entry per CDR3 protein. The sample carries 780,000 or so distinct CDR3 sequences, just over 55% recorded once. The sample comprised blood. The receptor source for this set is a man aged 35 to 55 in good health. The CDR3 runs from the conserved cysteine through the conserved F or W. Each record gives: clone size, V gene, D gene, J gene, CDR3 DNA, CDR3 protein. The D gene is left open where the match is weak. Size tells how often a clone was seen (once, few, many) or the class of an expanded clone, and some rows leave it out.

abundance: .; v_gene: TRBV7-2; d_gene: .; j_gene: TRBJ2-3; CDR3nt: TGTGCCAGCAGCTTTAATGGCGGCTACACAGATACGCAGTATTTT; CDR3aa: CASSFNGGYTDTQYF
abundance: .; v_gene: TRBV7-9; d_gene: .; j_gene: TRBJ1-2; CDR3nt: TGTGCCAGCAGTCCACCTCTCAGGGTCGATGGCTACACCTTC; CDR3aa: CASSPPLRVDGYTF
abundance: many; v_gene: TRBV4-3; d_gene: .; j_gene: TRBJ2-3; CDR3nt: TGCGCCAGCAGCCAAGATCAGGGGGGCAGAGGAACAGATACGCAGTATTTT; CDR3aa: CASSQDQGGRGTDTQYF
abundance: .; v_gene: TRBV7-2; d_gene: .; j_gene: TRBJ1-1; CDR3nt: TGTGCCAGCAGCACTGGACAGACTCCCTGGGCCCCTGAAGCTTTCTTT; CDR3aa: CASSTGQTPWAPEAFF
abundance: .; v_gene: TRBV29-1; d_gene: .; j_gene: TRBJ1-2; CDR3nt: TGCAGCGTGACTAAGACAGGCATTAACTATGGCTACACCTTC; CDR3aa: CSVTKTGINYGYTF
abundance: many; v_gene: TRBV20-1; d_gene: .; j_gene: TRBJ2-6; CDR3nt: TGCAGTGCTAGTGAGTGGACAGCTGGGGCCAACGTCCTGACTTTC; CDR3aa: CSASEWTAGANVLTF
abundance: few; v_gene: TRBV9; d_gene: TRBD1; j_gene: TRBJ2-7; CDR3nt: TGTGCCAGCAGCCCCGGTCCCGGGACAGGGGCTTACGAGCAGTACTTC; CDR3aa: CASSPGPGTGAYEQYF
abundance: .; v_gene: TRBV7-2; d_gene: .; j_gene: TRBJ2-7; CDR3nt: TGTGCCAGCAGCTTCGTACAGGCGTCCTACGAGCAGTACTTC; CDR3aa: CASSFVQASYEQYF
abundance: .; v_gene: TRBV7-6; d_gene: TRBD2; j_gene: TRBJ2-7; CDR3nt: TGTGCCAGCAGCCTGAGCGGGAGCCGAGTCTACGAGCAGTACTTC; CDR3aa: CASSLSGSRVYEQYF
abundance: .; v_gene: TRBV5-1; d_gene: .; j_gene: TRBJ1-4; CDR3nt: TGCGCCAGCAGCTCAGGAGGGAGTGTACCTAATGAAAAACTGTTTTTT; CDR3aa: CASSSGGSVPNEKLFF
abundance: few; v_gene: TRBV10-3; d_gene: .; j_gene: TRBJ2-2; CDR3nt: TGTGCCACCTCTTGGGATGGCGTCGGGGAGCTGTTTTTT; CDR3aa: CATSWDGVGELFF
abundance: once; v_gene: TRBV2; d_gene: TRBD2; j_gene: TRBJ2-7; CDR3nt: TGTGCCAGCAGTGGATGGACTAGCGGGGGAAAGAACTCCTACGAGCAGTACTTC; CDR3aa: CASSGWTSGGKNSYEQYF
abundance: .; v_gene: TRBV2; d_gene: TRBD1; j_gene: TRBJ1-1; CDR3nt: TGTGCCAGCATGGAGATGGGGCAGGGGGGCACTGAAGCTTTCTTT; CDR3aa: CASMEMGQGGTEAFF
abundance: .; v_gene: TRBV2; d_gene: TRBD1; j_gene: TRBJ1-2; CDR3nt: TGTGCCAGCAGTGTTAGGACAGGGACCGGCTACACCTTC; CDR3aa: CASSVRTGTGYTF
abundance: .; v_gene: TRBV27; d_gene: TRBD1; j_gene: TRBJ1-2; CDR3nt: TGTGCCAGTGGACAGGGGGCAAGCTATGGCTACACCTTC; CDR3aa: CASGQGASYGYTF
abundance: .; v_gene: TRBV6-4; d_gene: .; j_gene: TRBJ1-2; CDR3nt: TGTGCCAGCAGTGACTCGGGAGCCGGTGGCTACACCTTC; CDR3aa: CASSDSGAGGYTF
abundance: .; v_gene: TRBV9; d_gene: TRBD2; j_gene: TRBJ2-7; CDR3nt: TGTGCCAGCAGCGTAGTAGCGGGGGGAAGCTCCTACGAGCAGTACTTC; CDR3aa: CASSVVAGGSSYEQYF
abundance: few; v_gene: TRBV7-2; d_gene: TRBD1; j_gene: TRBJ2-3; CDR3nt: TGTGCCAGCAGCTCGAACAGGGGGGTCACAGATACGCAGTATTTT; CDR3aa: CASSSNRGVTDTQYF
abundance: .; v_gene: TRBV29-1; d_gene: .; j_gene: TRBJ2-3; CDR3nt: TGCAGCGTTGAAGGTTCCGCAGATACGCAGTATTTT; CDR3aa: CSVEGSADTQYF
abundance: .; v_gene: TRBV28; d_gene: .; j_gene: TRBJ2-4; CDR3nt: TGTGCCAGCAGTCCGGTCGGGGCCTCATTTGGAGGGGCCAAAAACATTCAGTACTTC; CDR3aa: CASSPVGASFGGAKNIQYF
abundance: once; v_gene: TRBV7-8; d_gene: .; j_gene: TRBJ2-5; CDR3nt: TGTGCCAGCAGTAGCGCCAGGTGGGAGACCCAGTACTTC; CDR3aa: CASSSARWETQYF
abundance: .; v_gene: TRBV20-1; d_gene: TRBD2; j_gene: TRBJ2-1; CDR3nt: TGCAGTGCCGGGACTAGCGGGAGGGCCGGTGAGCAGTTCTTC; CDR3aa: CSAGTSGRAGEQFF
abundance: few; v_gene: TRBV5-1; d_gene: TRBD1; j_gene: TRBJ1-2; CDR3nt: TGCGCCAGCAGTGACACAGGGGAATATGGCTACACCTTC; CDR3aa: CASSDTGEYGYTF
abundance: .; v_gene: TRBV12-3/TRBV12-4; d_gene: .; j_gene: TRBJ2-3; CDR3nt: TGTGCCAGCATGCTCGACCCGCTCACAGATACGCAGTATTTT; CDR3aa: CASMLDPLTDTQYF
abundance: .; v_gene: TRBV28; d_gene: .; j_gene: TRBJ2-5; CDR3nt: TGTGCCAGCTCTTCTTTTTCATTGGTCGGAGAGACCCAGTACTTC; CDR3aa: CASSSFSLVGETQYF
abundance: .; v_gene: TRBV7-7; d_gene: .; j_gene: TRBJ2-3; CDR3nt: TGTGCCAGCAGCCCCCACTCTGGCGGGAGCACAGATACGCAGTATTTT; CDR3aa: CASSPHSGGSTDTQYF
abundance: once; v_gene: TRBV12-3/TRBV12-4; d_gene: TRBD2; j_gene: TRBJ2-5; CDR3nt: TGTGCCAGCAGTTTAGCGGGGAGCGGGGATAAAGAGACCCAGTACTTC; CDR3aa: CASSLAGSGDKETQYF
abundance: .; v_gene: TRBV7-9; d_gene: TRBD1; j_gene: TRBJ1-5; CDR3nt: TGTGCCAGCAGCTTAGGACAGGGAGGCTCCAATCAGCCCCAGCATTTT; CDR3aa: CASSLGQGGSNQPQHF
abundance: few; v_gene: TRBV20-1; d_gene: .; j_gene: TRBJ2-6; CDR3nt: TGCAGCACCTCTAGGGATGGCTCTGGGGCCAACGTCCTGACTTTC; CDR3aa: CSTSRDGSGANVLTF
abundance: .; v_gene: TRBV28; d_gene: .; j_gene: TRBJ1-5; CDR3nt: TGTGCCAGCGAGGGGGGGCGGGATCAGCCCCAGCATTTT; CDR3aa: CASEGGRDQPQHF
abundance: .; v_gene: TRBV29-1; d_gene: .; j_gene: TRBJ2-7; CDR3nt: TGCAGCGTTGAAGAAGGGAACGAGCAGTACTTC; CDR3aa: CSVEEGNEQYF
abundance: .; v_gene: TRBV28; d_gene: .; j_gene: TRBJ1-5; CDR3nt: TGTGCCAGCATTGTTACAGGGACCAATCAGCCCCAGCATTTT; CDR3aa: CASIVTGTNQPQHF
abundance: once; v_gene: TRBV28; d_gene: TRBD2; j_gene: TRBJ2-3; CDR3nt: TGTGCCAGTCTAACTAGCGGGGGAGGGACAGATACGCAGTATTTT; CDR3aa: CASLTSGGGTDTQYF
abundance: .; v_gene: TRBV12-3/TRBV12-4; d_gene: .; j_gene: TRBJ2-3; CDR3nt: TGTGCCAGCACCCGGGTGAAGTTAGATACGCAGTATTTT; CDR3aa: CASTRVKLDTQYF
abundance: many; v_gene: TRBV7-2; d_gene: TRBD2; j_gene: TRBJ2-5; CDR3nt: TGTGCCAGCAGCTTAGGGATGGCGGGGGTTCAGTATGAGACCCAGTACTTC; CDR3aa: CASSLGMAGVQYETQYF
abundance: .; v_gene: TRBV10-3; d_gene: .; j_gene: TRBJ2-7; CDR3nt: TGTGCCATCAGTGAGAATACAGGGAACGAGCAGTACTTC; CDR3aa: CAISENTGNEQYF
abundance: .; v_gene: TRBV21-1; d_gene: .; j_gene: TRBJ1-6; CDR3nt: TGTGCCAGCATCCTATGTCGCAAGGGGGCTGACTATAATTCACCCCTCCACTTT; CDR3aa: CASILCRKGADYNSPLHF
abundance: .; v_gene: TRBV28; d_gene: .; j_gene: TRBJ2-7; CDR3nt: TGTGCCAGCGTTACCGGGACCTCGGTCTACGAGCAGTACTTC; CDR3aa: CASVTGTSVYEQYF
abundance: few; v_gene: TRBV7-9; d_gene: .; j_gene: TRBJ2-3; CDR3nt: TGTGCCAGCAGCCAAGCAGTAACCGGGACCCTAGTGACAGATACGCAGTATTTT; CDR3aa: CASSQAVTGTLVTDTQYF
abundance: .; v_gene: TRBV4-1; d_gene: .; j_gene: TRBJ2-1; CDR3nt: TGCGCCAGCAGCCACCTCACCCACAATGAGCAGTTCTTC; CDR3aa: CASSHLTHNEQFF